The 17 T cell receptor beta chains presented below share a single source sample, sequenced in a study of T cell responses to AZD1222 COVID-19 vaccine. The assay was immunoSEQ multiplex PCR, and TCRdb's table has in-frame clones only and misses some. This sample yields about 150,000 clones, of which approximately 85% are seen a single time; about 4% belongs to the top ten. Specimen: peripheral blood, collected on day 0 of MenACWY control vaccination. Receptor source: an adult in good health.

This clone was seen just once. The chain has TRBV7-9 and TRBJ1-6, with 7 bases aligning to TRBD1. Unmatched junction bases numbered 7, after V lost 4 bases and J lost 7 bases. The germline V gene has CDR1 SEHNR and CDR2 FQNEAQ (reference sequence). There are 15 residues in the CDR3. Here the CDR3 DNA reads TGTGCCAGCAGCTCGGAGGGGGCCGGGAATTCACCCCTCCACTTT. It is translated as CASSSEGAGNSPLHF.

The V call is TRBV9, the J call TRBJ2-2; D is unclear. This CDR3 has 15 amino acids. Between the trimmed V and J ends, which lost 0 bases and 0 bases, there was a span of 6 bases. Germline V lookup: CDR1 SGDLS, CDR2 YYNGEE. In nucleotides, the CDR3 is TGTGCCAGCAGCGTAGTGGGCTCGAACACCGGGGAGCTGTTTTTT. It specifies CASSVVGSNTGELFF.

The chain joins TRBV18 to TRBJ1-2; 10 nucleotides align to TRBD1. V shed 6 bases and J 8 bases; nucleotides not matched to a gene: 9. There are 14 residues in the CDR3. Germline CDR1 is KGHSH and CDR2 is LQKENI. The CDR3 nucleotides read TGTGCCAGCTCCCGAGGGACAGGGGAGAGCGGCTACACCTTC. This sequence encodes CASSRGTGESGYTF.

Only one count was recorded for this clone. As DNA, the CDR3 is TGTGCCAGCAGCCAAGATTTGACAGGGCCTAGCACAGATACGCAGTATTTT. It is translated as CASSQDLTGPSTDTQYF. The chain combines TRBV4-2 with TRBJ2-3, with 7 nucleotides matching TRBD1. CDR1 is LGHNA and CDR2 is YNFKEQ in the germline V gene. The CDR3 has 17 residues. V shed 0 bases and J 0 bases; nucleotides not matched to a gene: 6.

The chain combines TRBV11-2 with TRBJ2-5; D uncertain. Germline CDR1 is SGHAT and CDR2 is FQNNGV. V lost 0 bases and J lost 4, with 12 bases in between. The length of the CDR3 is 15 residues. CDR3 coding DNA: TGTGCCAGCAGCTTAGATGGCCCTCCTGGAGAGACCCAGTACTTC. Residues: CASSLDGPPGETQYF.

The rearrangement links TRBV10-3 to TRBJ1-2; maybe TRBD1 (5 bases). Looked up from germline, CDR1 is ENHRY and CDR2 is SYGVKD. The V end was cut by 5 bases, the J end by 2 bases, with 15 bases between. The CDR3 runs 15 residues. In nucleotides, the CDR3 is TGTGCCATCAGTTACCCCGGGACGGGGAACTATGGCTACACCTTC. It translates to CAISYPGTGNYGYTF.

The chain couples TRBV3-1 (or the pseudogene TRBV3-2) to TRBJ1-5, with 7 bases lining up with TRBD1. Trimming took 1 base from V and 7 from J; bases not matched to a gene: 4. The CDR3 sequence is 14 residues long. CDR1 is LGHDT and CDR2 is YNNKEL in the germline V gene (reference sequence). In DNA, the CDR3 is TGTGCCAGCAGCCAAGTCGTGACAGGGCAGCCCCAGCATTTT. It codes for CASSQVVTGQPQHF.

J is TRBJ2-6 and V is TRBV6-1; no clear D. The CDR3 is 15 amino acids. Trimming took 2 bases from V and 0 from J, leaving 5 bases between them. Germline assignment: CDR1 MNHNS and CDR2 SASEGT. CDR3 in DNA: TGTGCCAGCAGTGAATTAACCTCTGGGGCCAACGTCCTGACTTTC. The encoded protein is CASSELTSGANVLTF.

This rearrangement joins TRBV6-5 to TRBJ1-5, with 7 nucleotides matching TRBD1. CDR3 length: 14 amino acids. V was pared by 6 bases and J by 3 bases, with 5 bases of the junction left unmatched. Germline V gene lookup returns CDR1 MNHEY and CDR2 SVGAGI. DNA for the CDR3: TGTGCCAGCAGGGAGGGACAGCCCAATCAGCCCCAGCATTTT. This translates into CASREGQPNQPQHF.

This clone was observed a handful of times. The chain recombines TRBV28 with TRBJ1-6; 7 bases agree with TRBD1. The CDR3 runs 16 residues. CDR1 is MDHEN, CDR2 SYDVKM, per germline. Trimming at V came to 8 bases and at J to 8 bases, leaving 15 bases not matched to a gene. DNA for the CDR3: TGTGCCAGCTATGCCCCATCTCGTACAGGGGATTCACCCCTCCACTTT. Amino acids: CASYAPSRTGDSPLHF.

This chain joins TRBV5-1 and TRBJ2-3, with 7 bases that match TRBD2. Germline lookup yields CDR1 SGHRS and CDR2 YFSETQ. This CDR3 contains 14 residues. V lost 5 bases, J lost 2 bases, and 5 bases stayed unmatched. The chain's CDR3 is CASRSGALTDTQYF. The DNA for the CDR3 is TGCGCCAGCAGAAGCGGGGCGCTCACAGATACGCAGTATTTT.

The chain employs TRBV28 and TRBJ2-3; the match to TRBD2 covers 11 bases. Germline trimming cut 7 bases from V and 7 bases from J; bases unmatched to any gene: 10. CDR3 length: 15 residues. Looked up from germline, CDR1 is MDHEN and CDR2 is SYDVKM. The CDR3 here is CASNVIAGGQNTQYF. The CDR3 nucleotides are TGTGCCAGCAACGTCATAGCGGGGGGGCAGAATACGCAGTATTTT. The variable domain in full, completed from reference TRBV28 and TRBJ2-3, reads DVKVTQSSRYLVKRTGEKVFLECVQDMDHENMFWYRQDPGLGLRLIYFSYDVKMKEKGDIPEGYSVSREKKERFSLILESASTNQTSMYLCASNVIAGGQNTQYFGPGTRLTVL.

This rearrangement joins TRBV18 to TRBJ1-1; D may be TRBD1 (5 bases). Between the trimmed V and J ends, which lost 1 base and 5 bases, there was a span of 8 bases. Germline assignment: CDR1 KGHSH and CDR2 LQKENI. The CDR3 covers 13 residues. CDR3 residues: CASSPLQGTEAFF. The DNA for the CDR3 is TGTGCCAGCTCACCACTCCAGGGAACTGAAGCTTTCTTT.

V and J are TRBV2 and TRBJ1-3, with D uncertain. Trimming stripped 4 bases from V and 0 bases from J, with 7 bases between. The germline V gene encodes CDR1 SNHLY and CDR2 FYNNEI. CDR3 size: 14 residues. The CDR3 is CASSGHLSGNTIYF. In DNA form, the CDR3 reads TGTGCCAGCAGTGGACATCTCTCTGGAAACACCATATATTTT.

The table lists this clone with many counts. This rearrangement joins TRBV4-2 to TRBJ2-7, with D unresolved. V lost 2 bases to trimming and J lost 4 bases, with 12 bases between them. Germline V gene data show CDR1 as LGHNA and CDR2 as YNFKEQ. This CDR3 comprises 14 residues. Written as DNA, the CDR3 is TGTGCCAGCAGCCAACTTGTCGGCAGATACGAGCAGTACTTC. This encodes CASSQLVGRYEQYF.

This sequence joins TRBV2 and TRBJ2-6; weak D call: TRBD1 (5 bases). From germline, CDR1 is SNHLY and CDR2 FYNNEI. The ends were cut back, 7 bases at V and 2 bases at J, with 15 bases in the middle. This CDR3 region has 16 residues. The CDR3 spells CASIRDRQPGANVLTF. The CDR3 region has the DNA TGTGCCAGCATTCGTGACAGACAACCTGGGGCCAACGTCCTGACTTTC.

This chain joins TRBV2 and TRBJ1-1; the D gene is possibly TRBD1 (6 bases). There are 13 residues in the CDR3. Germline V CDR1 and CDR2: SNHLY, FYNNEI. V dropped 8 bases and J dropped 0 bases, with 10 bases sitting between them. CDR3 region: CASRGRVNTEAFF. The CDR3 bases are TGTGCCAGCCGGGGGCGCGTGAACACTGAAGCTTTCTTT.